The T cell receptor (beta chain) described here comes from a study of CD8+ T cells in alopecia areata. Study at large: Among treated patients, oral tofacitinib was administered at 5 to 10 mg twice daily. Study-level points and caveats: Higher clonality and more expanded CD8+ clones appeared in lesional than normal scalp. Compared with mice, patients displayed less clear TCR sharing, possibly for HLA-related reasons.

V was shortened by 4 bases and J by 3 bases, with 10 bases between the two germline ends. There are 12 residues in the CDR3. Per the germline V gene, CDR1 is SQVTM and CDR2 is ANQGSEA. Notes on this clone: Its specificity is unknown.

Sequencing used cDNA as its template, made by extracting RNA and reverse transcribing it. Sequencing used immunoSEQ multiplex PCR; TCRdb keeps in-frame clones, though not all of them. The data hold 180,000 or so clones, with over 55% observed a single time. Lesional scalp punch biopsies and peripheral blood were collected from alopecia areata patients. The sequence came from a human donor with alopecia areata. This material consisted of CD4+ T cells sorted from blood, taken at week 0. The rearrangement uses TRBV29-1 and TRBJ2-7; tentatively, D is TRBD1 or TRBD2 (5 bases each). CDR3 nucleotides: TGCAGCGTTGGAGGGGCCGTCTACGAGCAGTACTTC. This codes for CSVGGAVYEQYF.